This TCR beta chain derives from a study of shared clonotypes between healthy human individuals. Whole-study results and caveats: When naive CD4 clonotypes were compared across a few donors, 4% to 5.5% were shared.

Per germline, CDR1 SGHAT and CDR2 FQNNGV. CDR3 length: 15 residues. V lost 0 bases, J lost 5 bases, and 8 bases lay in between. To note about this clone: The antigen is not known.

From CD4+ cells came CD45RA+ naive and CD45RA-negative memory subsets. Some clones are missing from TCRdb's copy, which holds only in-frame ones; the method was immunoSEQ multiplex PCR. The top ten clones hold 0.1% to 0.15% of a sample with just over 2,000,000 clones, 90% to 95% of them seen once. This receptor was identified in a young man in good health. The chain carries TRBV11-2 and TRBJ1-6, with a possible D match to TRBD1 (5 bases). The sequencing sample was made of naive CD4+ T cells sorted from blood. Subset described: CD45RA+ positively selected. CDR3 in DNA: TGTGCCAGCAGCTTAGACGACAGAGATAATTCACCCCTCCACTTT. Encoded protein: CASSLDDRDNSPLHF.